Below, 10 T cell receptor beta chains from the same sample are listed, as sequenced in a study of T cells in Graves' hyperthyroidism and ophthalmopathy. Amplification of TCR beta CDR3 regions used RNA as the template. TCR CDR3 regions were first amplified by RT-PCR with HTBI primers. TCRdb used MiXCR to reprocess the multiplex PCR reads, holding one entry per CDR3 protein. Of about 640,000 distinct CDR3 sequences in the sample, less than 25% are singletons; the top ten hold under 35%. Sequencing was performed on blood. All receptors come from a man aged 30 to 39 with Graves' ophthalmopathy.

The rearrangement uses TRBV20-1 and TRBJ2-2; 7 bases fit TRBD1. Trimming at V came to 6 bases and at J to 1 base, leaving 14 bases not matched to a gene. This CDR3 spans 17 amino acids. Germline V gives CDR1 DFQATT, CDR2 SNEGSKA (reference sequence). CDR3 nucleotide sequence: TGCAGTGCCCCGAGGGGGCGACGTTCCCTGAACACCGGGGAGCTGTTTTTT. This gives the protein CSAPRGRRSLNTGELFF.

As to this clonotype: A read error may explain this, as a much larger clone is one base away. In DNA form, the CDR3 reads TGTGCCAGCAGCCCGGGACAGGTTAACTATGGCTACACCTTC. As protein: CASSPGQVNYGYTF. The gene calls are TRBV7-2 and TRBJ1-2, with 8 bases lining up with TRBD1. Germline V gene lookup returns CDR1 SGHTA and CDR2 FQGNSA. The J segment lost 1 base and the V segment lost 5 bases, leaving 3 bases of the junction unmatched. The CDR3 spans 14 residues.

This clonotype was observed a few times. The rearrangement uses TRBV6-1 and TRBJ2-7; D gene uncertain. V was pared by 5 bases and J by 3 bases, with 11 bases between. Germline V lookup: CDR1 MNHNS, CDR2 SASEGT. This CDR3 spans 13 amino acids. The CDR3: CASSIGPRYEQYF. CDR3 in DNA: TGTGCCAGCAGTATTGGACCCCGCTACGAGCAGTACTTC.

The CDR3 nucleotides read TGTGCCAGCAGTTTTCCCCGAAGAAGCGGGAGTTCCGGGGAGCTGTTTTTT. It codes for CASSFPRRSGSSGELFF. The rearrangement uses TRBV28 and TRBJ2-2, with 8 bases that match TRBD2. The CDR3 is 17 residues long. J gave up 6 bases and V 3 bases, and 12 bases lay outside the gene matches. Germline V lookup: CDR1 MDHEN, CDR2 SYDVKM.

V usage is TRBV9 and J usage is TRBJ2-3, with D maybe TRBD2 (5 bases). The germline V gene has CDR1 SGDLS and CDR2 YYNGEE. V shed 0 bases and J shed 2 bases, with 7 bases lying between them. The CDR3 sequence is 14 residues long. CDR3 DNA: TGTGCCAGCAGCGTAGCGGGGAACACAGATACGCAGTATTTT. This codes for CASSVAGNTDTQYF.

In this sample, this clonotype turned up a few times. The chain has TRBV4-1 and TRBJ2-5; 8 bases map to TRBD2. CDR1 and CDR2 from the germline V gene are MGHRA and YSYEKL. V lost 2 bases to trimming and J lost 8 bases; unmatched junction nucleotides: 13. CDR3 length: 16 residues. This chain's CDR3 is CASSQSPGLAGPTQYF. CDR3 DNA sequence: TGCGCCAGCAGCCAATCACCAGGGCTAGCGGGTCCTACCCAGTACTTC.

In its sample, this clonotype was seen a few times. The chain joins TRBV27 to TRBJ1-2; D unresolved. This CDR3 has 13 residues. CDR1 and CDR2 (germline): MNHEY, SMNVEV (reference sequence). V was shortened by 4 bases and J by 2 bases, with 8 bases between the two germline ends. The CDR3 DNA follows: TGTGCCAGCAGTTCCCCCGGGAACTATGGCTACACCTTC. This translates into CASSSPGNYGYTF.

This sequence joins TRBV7-2 and TRBJ2-3, with unresolved D. Trimming removed 7 bases from V and 1 base from J, with 6 bases in between. CDR3 size: 12 residues. CDR1 and CDR2 (germline): SGHTA, FQGNSA. CDR3: CASKVGTDTQYF. The CDR3 DNA reads TGTGCCAGCAAGGTTGGCACAGATACGCAGTATTTT. The variable domain in full, completed from reference TRBV7-2 and TRBJ2-3, reads GAGVSQSPSNKVTEKGKDVELRCDPISGHTALYWYRQSLGQGLEFLIYFQGNSAPDKSGLPSDRFSAERTGGSVSTLTIQRTQQEDSAVYLCASKVGTDTQYFGPGTRLTVL.

This chain connects TRBV11-2 to TRBJ1-2; no definite D call. The V end was cut by 9 bases, the J end by 2 bases, with 16 bases between. The CDR3 has 14 residues. Germline V gene lookup returns CDR1 SGHAT and CDR2 FQNNGV. CDR3 DNA sequence: TGTGCCAGTTTGTTCGGACGTACCAACTATGGCTACACCTTC. Translated: CASLFGRTNYGYTF.

The chain is built from TRBV6-1 and TRBJ2-7, with D perhaps matching TRBD1 or TRBD2 (6 bases each). The length of the CDR3 is 16 residues. V was cut by 2 bases and J by 1 base, with 15 bases left in between. Germline V gene lookup returns CDR1 MNHNS and CDR2 SASEGT. The CDR3 sequence: CASSELAGAGSYEQYF. CDR3 coding DNA: TGTGCCAGCAGTGAATTGGCAGGGGCGGGGTCCTACGAGCAGTACTTC.